This TCR beta chain was recovered during a study of technical replicates of blood from several donors. Germline CDR1 SNHLY, CDR2 FYNNEI. The CDR3 is made up of 15 amino acids. Trimming cost V 4 bases and J 4 bases; bases outside gene matches: 4. TCRdb's copy holds only in-frame clones and misses some; the assay was immunoSEQ multiplex PCR. The data show just over 80,000 clones, approximately 94% seen once. Specimen: T cells isolated from PBMCs. The gene calls are TRBV2 and TRBJ1-5; TRBD1 agrees at 10 bases. The sequence came from a human donor in good health. The CDR3 DNA is TGTGCCAGCAGTGCGGGACAGGGGAGAAATCAGCCCCAGCATTTT. Translating gives CASSAGQGRNQPQHF.